Listed here are 17 T cell receptor beta chains from one sample, sequenced in a study of shared clonotypes between healthy human individuals. TCRdb's copy holds only in-frame clones and misses some; the assay was immunoSEQ multiplex PCR. The table lists about 470,000 clones, around 79% of them singletons. The sequenced sample was PBMCs. Source of these receptors: a woman between 40 and 55 years old in good health. Some clones in this sample may be carry-over from other donors' samples.

The chain recombines TRBV25-1 with TRBJ2-5; no definite D call. This CDR3 region has 14 residues. V was clipped by 6 bases and J by 2 bases, with 13 bases between them. Germline V gene sequence: CDR1 MGHDK, CDR2 SYGVNS. CDR3 bases: TGTGCCAGCAGCGGAGTGGGTGCGCAAGAGACCCAGTACTTC. Translating gives CASSGVGAQETQYF.

V gene TRBV7-8 combines with J gene TRBJ1-1; D is uncertain. V lost 3 bases to trimming and J lost 11 bases, with 19 bases between them. The CDR3 length is 14 residues. Germline lookup yields CDR1 SGHVS and CDR2 FQNEAQ. This CDR3 is CASSLGERAAVAFF. The CDR3 nucleotides are TGTGCCAGCAGCTTGGGAGAAAGGGCAGCGGTGGCTTTCTTT.

The rearrangement joins TRBV7-8 to TRBJ1-6, with D possibly TRBD1 on 5 matching bases. The germline gives CDR1 SGHVS, CDR2 FQNEAQ. Trimming took 6 bases from V and 6 from J, leaving 15 bases between them. CDR3 length: 15 amino acids. CDR3 region: CASSLVQGTNSPLHF. The CDR3 region has the DNA TGTGCCAGCAGTCTAGTACAAGGGACTAATTCACCCCTCCACTTT. Using reference TRBV7-8 and TRBJ1-6 for the parts outside the CDR3, the full variable domain is GAGVSQSPRYKVAKRGQDVALRCDPISGHVSLFWYQQALGQGPEFLTYFQNEAQLDKSGLPSDRFFAERPEGSVSTLKIQRTQQEDSAVYLCASSLVQGTNSPLHFGNGTRLTVT.

The CDR3 here is CASKKVSSRYQETQYF. The CDR3 region has the DNA TGTGCCAGCAAAAAGGTTAGCTCGCGGTACCAAGAGACCCAGTACTTC. The chain uses TRBV2 and TRBJ2-5; D call uncertain. CDR1 is SNHLY, CDR2 FYNNEI, per germline. The ends were cut back, 7 bases at V and 0 bases at J, with 18 bases in the middle. The length of the CDR3 is 16 residues.

This chain joins TRBV5-6 and TRBJ2-7; TRBD1 matches 7 bases. Germline V gene data show CDR1 as SGHDT and CDR2 as YYEEEE. The CDR3 has 14 amino acids. The V gene end was trimmed by 5 bases and the J gene end by 3 bases; junction bases not matched to a gene: 8. This chain's CDR3 is CASSAERGLYEQYF. For the CDR3, the DNA is TGTGCCAGCAGTGCCGAGAGGGGGCTCTACGAGCAGTACTTC.

The chain couples TRBV28 to TRBJ2-1; TRBD2 agrees at 11 bases. The CDR3 loop spans 15 amino acids. CDR1 is MDHEN and CDR2 is SYDVKM in the germline V gene. V was pared by 6 bases and J by 3 bases, with 4 bases of the junction left unmatched. The DNA for the CDR3 is TGTGCCAGCAGGGCCGGGACTAGCGGCTACAATGAGCAGTTCTTC. Protein: CASRAGTSGYNEQFF.

The CDR3 coding sequence is TGTGCCAGCAGGAAGGGGAATGAAAAACTGTTTTTT. It codes for CASRKGNEKLFF. The V and J genes are TRBV6-5 and TRBJ1-4, with D possibly being TRBD1 (5 bases). V lost 6 bases to trimming and J lost 5 bases, with 7 bases between them. Per germline, CDR1 MNHEY and CDR2 SVGAGI. The CDR3 has 12 residues.

The V gene is TRBV9, the J gene TRBJ1-5; 9 positions match TRBD1. The germline V gene has CDR1 SGDLS and CDR2 YYNGEE. This CDR3 comprises 15 residues. Trimming cost V 3 bases and J 7 bases; bases outside gene matches: 8. In nucleotides, the CDR3 is TGTGCCAGCAGCGAGGGGACAGGGAGGGGACAGCCCCAGCATTTT. It encodes CASSEGTGRGQPQHF.

The chain combines TRBV7-3 with TRBJ2-1, with 7 bases matching TRBD1. The J segment lost 2 bases and the V segment lost 5 bases, leaving 9 bases of the junction unmatched. Germline V gene data show CDR1 as SGHTA and CDR2 as FQGTGA. The CDR3 is 16 residues long. CDR3 protein: CASSPTGASTYNEQFF. The DNA for the CDR3 is TGTGCCAGCAGCCCCACAGGGGCATCCACCTACAATGAGCAGTTCTTC.

The chain uses TRBV7-2 and TRBJ1-1; weak D call: TRBD1 (5 bases). The V gene lost 0 bases and the J gene lost 8 bases, with 7 bases spanning the gap. The CDR3 spans 12 residues. Germline V CDR1 and CDR2: SGHTA, FQGNSA. CDR3 nucleotide sequence: TGTGCCAGCAGCTTAGCGCAGGGAGAAGCTTTCTTT. It specifies CASSLAQGEAFF.

The chain employs TRBV27 and TRBJ2-5; D call uncertain. Trimming cost V 0 bases and J 5 bases, with 7 bases left between them. The V gene's germline CDR1 is MNHEY and CDR2 SMNVEV (reference sequence). The CDR3 consists of 13 residues. DNA for the CDR3: TGTGCCAGCAGTTTATCGTTTACGGAGACCCAGTACTTC. This codes for CASSLSFTETQYF.

This chain joins TRBV21-1 and TRBJ1-5. TRBV21-1 is deemed a pseudogene. The CDR3 extends over 15 amino acids. The CDR3 DNA is TGTGCCAGCAGCGGCCGCGAAGGTCCTGATCAGCCCCAGCATTTT. Translated, it gives CASSGREGPDQPQHF.

The chain recombines TRBV5-1 with TRBJ2-1; TRBD2 aligns across 14 bases. Trimming cost V 3 bases and J 5 bases; bases outside gene matches: 4. This CDR3 contains 16 residues. The germline gives CDR1 SGHRS, CDR2 YFSETQ. The CDR3 DNA reads as TGCGCCAGCAGCTGGGGGACTAGCGGGAGACACAATGAGCAGTTCTTC. Protein sequence: CASSWGTSGRHNEQFF. Based on the CDR3 plus reference TRBV5-1 and TRBJ2-1, the full variable domain is KAGVTQTPRYLIKTRGQQVTLSCSPISGHRSVSWYQQTPGQGLQFLFEYFSETQRNKGNFPGRFSGRQFSNSRSEMNVSTLELGDSALYLCASSWGTSGRHNEQFFGPGTRLTVL.

This chain uses TRBV18 with TRBJ2-1; 13 nucleotides match TRBD2. Per germline, CDR1 KGHSH and CDR2 LQKENI. This CDR3 has 16 residues. Trimming cost V 6 bases and J 8 bases; bases outside gene matches: 10. CDR3 DNA sequence: TGTGCCAGCTCCCGGGGACTAGCGGGACGGTTCGATGAGCAGTTCTTC. Protein: CASSRGLAGRFDEQFF.

The CDR3 region is CASSLSRDTGELFF. DNA for the CDR3: TGTGCCAGCAGCTTATCCAGGGACACCGGGGAGCTGTTTTTT. This chain links TRBV7-9 with TRBJ2-2; weak D call: TRBD1 (5 bases). CDR3 length: 14 residues. Per the germline V gene, CDR1 is SEHNR and CDR2 is FQNEAQ (reference sequence). Trimming removed 2 bases at V and 3 bases at J, with 7 bases between.

This chain uses TRBV28 with TRBJ1-4; 7 nucleotides line up with TRBD1. This CDR3 has 14 amino acids. Germline loops: CDR1 MDHEN, CDR2 SYDVKM. Trimming took 6 bases from V and 3 from J; bases not matched to a gene: 4. CDR3 nucleotide sequence: TGTGCCAGCAGACCACAGGGGTCTAATGAAAAACTGTTTTTT. It translates to CASRPQGSNEKLFF.

The chain couples TRBV30 to TRBJ1-4, with D maybe TRBD1 (6 bases). V gave up 2 bases and J gave up 7 bases, with 14 bases separating them. The CDR3 extends over 14 amino acids. Germline values: CDR1 GTSNPN, CDR2 SVGIG (reference sequence). The chain's CDR3 is CAWSISGVFEKLFF. DNA for the CDR3: TGTGCCTGGAGTATCTCAGGGGTTTTTGAAAAACTGTTTTTT.